The clone carrying this T cell receptor (beta chain) was seen once. Its antigen is unidentified. Sequencing was performed with immunoSEQ multiplex PCR; in TCRdb, only in-frame clones are kept and a portion is missing. The sample records over 25,000 clones, about four fifths being singletons. The sample is drawn from a study of T cells in localized non-small cell lung cancer. Regarding the study as a whole: There was an association of higher blood T cell density with longer overall survival. Median around 54 top-100 tumor clones were shared with paired adjacent lung. Only one tumor region went through sequencing, so heterogeneity may still be there.

Germline-derived CDR1 and CDR2 are SGHVS and FNYEAQ. Trimming removed 2 bases from V and 4 bases from J, with 5 bases in between. The CDR3 has 12 residues. V and J are TRBV7-6 and TRBJ2-5; D not certain. The sequences come from peripheral blood, collected before any cancer treatment. The TCR originated in a male donor aged 60 or older with stage III squamous cell lung carcinoma. The CDR3 sequence is CASSLPGETQYF. CDR3 nucleotide sequence: TGTGCCAGCAGCTTACCGGGAGAGACCCAGTACTTC.